One T cell receptor (beta chain) is described in this entry. The antigen is not known. CDR3 size: 14 residues. With 4 bases clipped from V and 7 bases from J, the junction kept 6 bases outside the gene matches. The germline V gene has CDR1 MDHEN and CDR2 SYDVKM. The PCR used 60 Vbeta and 13 Jbeta primers. Using immunoSEQ multiplex PCR, the repertoire was profiled, and TCRdb retains in-frame clones only, with some absent. The data show under 200,000 clones, around four fifths seen once. The sample originates from a study of cytomegalovirus exposure and HLA in healthy donors. Overall study results and limits: The study designated roughly 160 TCR beta chains cytomegalovirus-associated. Among CMV-associated TCR beta chains, most appeared HLA-restricted in a later analysis. A link between a missense DCLRE1C variant and TCR beta V- and J-gene trimming emerged from a later analysis.

Material: PBMCs. The rearrangement joins TRBV28 to TRBJ1-2, with TRBD1 matching 10 bases. The receptor was derived from a woman aged 25 to 45 in good health and CMV-seronegative. CDR3 in DNA: TGTGCCAGCAGTTCACCGGGACAGGGGTTTGGCTACACCTTC. Translating it yields CASSSPGQGFGYTF.